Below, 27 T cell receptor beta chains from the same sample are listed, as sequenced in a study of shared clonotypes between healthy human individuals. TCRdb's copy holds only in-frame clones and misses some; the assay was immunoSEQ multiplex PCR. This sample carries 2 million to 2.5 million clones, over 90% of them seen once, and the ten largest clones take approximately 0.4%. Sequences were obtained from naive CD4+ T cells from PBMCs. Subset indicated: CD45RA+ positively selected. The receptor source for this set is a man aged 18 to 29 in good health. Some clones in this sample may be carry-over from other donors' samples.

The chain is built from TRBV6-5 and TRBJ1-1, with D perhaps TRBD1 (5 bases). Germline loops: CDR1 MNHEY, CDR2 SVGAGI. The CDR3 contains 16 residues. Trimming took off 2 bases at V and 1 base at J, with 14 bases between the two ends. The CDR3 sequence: CASSYPTPGGNTEAFF. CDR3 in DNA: TGTGCCAGCAGTTACCCTACACCTGGGGGGAACACTGAAGCTTTCTTT.

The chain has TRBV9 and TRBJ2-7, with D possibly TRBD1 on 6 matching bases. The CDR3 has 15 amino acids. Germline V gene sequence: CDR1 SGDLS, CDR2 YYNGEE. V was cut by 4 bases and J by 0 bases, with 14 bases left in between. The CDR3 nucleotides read TGTGCCAGCAGCCCCAGACAGGACTCCTCCTACGAGCAGTACTTC. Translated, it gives CASSPRQDSSYEQYF.

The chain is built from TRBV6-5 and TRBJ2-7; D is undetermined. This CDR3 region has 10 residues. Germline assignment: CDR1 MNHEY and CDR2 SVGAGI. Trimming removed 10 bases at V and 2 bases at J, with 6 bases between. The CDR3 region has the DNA TGTGCCACCGGTACCTACGAGCAGTACTTC. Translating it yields CATGTYEQYF.

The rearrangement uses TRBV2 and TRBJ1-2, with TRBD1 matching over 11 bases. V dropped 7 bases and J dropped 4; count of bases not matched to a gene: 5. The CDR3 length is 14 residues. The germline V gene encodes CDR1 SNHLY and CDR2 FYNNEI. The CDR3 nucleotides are TGTGCCAGCACGGGACAGGGGGAGGTCTATGGCTACACCTTC. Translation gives CASTGQGEVYGYTF.

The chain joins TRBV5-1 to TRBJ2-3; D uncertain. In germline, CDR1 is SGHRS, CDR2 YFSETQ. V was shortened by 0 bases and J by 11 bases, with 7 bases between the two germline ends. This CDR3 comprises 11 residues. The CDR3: CASSLGVGQYF. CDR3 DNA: TGCGCCAGCAGCTTGGGGGTAGGGCAGTATTTT.

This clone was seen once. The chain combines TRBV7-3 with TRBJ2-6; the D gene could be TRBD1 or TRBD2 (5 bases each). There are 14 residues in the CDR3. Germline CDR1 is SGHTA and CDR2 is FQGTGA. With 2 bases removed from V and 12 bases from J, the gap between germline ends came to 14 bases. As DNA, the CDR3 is TGTGCCAGCAGCTTAGGGGACGCTGCTAGCGTCCTGACTTTC. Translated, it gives CASSLGDAASVLTF.

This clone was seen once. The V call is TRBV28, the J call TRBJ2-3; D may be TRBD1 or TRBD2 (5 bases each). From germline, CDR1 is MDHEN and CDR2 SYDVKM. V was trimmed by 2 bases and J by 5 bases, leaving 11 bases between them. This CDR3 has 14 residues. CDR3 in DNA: TGTGCCAGCAGTTTAGGGGGTAGGCAAGATACGCAGTATTTT. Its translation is CASSLGGRQDTQYF.

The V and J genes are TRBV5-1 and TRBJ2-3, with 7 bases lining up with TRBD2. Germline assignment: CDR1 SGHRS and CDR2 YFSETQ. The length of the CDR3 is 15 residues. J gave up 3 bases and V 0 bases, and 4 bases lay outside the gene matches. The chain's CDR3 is CASSLVGSGTDTQYF. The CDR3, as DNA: TGCGCCAGCAGCTTGGTAGGTAGCGGGACAGATACGCAGTATTTT.

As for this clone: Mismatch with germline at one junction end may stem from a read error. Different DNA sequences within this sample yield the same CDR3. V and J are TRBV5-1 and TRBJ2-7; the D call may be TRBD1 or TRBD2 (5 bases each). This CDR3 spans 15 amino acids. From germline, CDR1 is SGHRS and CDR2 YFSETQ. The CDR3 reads CASSGRWDGTYEQYF. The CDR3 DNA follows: TGCGCCAGCAGCGGACGGTGGGACGGAACCTACGAGCAGTACTTT.

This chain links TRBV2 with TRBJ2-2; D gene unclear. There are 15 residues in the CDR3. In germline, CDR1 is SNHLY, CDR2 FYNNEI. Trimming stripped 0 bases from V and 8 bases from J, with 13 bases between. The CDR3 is CASSEASGVVGELFF. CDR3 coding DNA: TGTGCCAGCAGTGAAGCGAGTGGGGTAGTTGGGGAGCTGTTTTTT.

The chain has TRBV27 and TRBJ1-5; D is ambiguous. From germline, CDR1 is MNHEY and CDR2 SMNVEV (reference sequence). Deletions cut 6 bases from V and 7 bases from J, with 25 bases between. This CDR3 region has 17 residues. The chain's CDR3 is CASSIYAARVSDQPQHF. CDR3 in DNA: TGTGCCAGCAGCATTTACGCAGCAAGGGTTTCGGACCAGCCCCAGCATTTT.

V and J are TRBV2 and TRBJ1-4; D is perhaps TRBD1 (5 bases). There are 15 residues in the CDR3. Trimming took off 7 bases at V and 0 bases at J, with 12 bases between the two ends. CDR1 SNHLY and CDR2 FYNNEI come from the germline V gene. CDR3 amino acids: CASTRTFATNEKLFF. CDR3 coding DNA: TGTGCCAGCACCCGGACATTTGCAACTAATGAAAAACTGTTTTTT.

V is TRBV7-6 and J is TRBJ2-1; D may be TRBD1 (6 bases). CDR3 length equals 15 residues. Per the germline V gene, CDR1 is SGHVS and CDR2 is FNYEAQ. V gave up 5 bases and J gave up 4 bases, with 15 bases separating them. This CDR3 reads CASSRRAGAYNEQFF. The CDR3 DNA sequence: TGTGCCAGCAGCCGCAGGGCAGGGGCGTACAATGAGCAGTTCTTC. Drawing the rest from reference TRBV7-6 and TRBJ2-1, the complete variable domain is GAGVSQSPRYKVTKRGQDVALRCDPISGHVSLYWYRQALGQGPEFLTYFNYEAQQDKSGLPNDRFSAERPEGSISTLTIQRTEQRDSAMYRCASSRRAGAYNEQFFGPGTRLTVL.

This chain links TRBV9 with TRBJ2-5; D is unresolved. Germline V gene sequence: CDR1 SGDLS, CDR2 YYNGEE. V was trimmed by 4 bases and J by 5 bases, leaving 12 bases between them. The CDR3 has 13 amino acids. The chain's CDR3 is CASSPTSAETQYF. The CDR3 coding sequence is TGTGCCAGCAGCCCAACGAGTGCGGAGACCCAGTACTTC.

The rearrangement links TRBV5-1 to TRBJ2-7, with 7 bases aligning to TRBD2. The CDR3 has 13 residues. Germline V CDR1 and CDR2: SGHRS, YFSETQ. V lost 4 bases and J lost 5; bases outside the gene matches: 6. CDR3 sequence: CASSPGTTDEQYF. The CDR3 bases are TGCGCCAGCAGCCCCGGGACTACCGACGAGCAGTACTTC. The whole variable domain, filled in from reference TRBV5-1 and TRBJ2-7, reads KAGVTQTPRYLIKTRGQQVTLSCSPISGHRSVSWYQQTPGQGLQFLFEYFSETQRNKGNFPGRFSGRQFSNSRSEMNVSTLELGDSALYLCASSPGTTDEQYFGPGTRLTVT.

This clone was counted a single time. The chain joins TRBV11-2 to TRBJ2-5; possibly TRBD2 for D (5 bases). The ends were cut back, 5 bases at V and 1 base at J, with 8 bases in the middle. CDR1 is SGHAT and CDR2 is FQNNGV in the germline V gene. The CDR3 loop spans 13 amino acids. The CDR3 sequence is CASSGRGQETQYF. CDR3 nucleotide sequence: TGTGCCAGCAGCGGTCGGGGCCAAGAGACCCAGTACTTC.

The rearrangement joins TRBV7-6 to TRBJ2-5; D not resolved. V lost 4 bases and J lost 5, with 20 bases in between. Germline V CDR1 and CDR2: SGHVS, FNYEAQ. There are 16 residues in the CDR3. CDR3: CASSSRQQASAETQYF. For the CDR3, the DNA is TGTGCCAGCAGCTCTCGACAACAAGCCAGTGCGGAGACCCAGTACTTC.

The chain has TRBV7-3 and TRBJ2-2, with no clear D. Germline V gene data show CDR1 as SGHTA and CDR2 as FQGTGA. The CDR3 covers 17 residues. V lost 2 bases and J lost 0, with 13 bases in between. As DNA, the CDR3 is TGTGCCAGCAGCTTACAGTCCGCCTTCACGAACACCGGGGAGCTGTTTTTT. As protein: CASSLQSAFTNTGELFF.

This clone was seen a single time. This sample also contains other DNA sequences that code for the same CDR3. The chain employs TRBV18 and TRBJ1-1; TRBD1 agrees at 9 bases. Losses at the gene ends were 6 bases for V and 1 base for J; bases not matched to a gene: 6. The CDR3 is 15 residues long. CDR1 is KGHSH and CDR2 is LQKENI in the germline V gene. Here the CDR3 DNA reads TGTGCCAGCTCGCCCAGACAGGGGGGGAACACTGAAGCTTTCTTT. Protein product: CASSPRQGGNTEAFF.

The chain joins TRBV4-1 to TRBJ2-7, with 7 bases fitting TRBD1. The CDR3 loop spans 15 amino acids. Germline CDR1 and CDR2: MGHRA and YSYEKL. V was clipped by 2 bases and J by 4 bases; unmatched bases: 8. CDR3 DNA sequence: TGCGCCAGCAGCCAACCGTCCGACAGGGATTACGAGCAGTACTTC. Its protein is CASSQPSDRDYEQYF.

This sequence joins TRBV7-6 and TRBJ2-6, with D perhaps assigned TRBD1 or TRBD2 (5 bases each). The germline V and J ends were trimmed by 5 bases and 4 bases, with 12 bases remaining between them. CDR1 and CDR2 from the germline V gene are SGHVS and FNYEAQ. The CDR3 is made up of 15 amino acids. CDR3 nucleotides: TGTGCCAGCAGCGCCGACAGCGGCGGGGCCAACGTCCTGACTTTC. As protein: CASSADSGGANVLTF.

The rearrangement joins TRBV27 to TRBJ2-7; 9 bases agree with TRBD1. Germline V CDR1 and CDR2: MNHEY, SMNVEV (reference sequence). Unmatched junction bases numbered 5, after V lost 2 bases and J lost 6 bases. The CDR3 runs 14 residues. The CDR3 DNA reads TGTGCCAGCAGTTTAGGGACAGGGTCGATCGAGCAGTACTTC. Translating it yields CASSLGTGSIEQYF.

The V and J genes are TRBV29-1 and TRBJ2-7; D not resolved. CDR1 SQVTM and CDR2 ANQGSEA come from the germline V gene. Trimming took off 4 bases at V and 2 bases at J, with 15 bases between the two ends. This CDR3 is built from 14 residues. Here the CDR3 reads CSVAHRLGTYEQYF. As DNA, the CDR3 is TGCAGCGTTGCTCATCGACTGGGGACCTACGAGCAGTACTTC.

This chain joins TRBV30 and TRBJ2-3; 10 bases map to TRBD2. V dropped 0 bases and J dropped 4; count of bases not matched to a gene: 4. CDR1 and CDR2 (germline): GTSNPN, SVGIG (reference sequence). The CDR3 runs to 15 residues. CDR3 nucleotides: TGTGCCTGGAGTGTAATAGCGGGAGGAGCAGATACGCAGTATTTT. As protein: CAWSVIAGGADTQYF.

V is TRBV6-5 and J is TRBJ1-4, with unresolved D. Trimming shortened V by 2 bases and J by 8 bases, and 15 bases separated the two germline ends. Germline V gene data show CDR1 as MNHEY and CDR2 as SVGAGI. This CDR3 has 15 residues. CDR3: CASSYRTPQGEKLFF. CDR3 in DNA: TGTGCCAGCAGTTACCGGACCCCTCAAGGCGAAAAACTGTTTTTT.

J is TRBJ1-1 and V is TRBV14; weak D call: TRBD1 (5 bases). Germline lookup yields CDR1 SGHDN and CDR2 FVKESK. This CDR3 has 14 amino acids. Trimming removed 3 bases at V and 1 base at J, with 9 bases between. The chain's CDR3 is CASSHITGNTEAFF. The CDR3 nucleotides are TGTGCCAGCAGCCATATAACAGGGAACACTGAAGCTTTCTTT.

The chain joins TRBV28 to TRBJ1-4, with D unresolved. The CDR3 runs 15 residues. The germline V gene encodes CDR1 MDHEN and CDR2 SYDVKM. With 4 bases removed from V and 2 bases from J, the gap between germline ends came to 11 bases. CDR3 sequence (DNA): TGTGCCAGCAGTTCCTCAAGCCTGACTAATGAAAAACTGTTTTTT. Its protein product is CASSSSSLTNEKLFF.